This passage covers 10 T cell receptor beta chains from one sample sequenced in a study of T cells in Graves' hyperthyroidism and ophthalmopathy. RNA transcripts provided the source from which TCR beta CDR3 regions were amplified. The primer set for the first-round RT-PCR of the TCR CDR3 was HTBI. TCRdb re-analysed the multiplex PCR reads in MiXCR, keeping a single row per CDR3 protein. The table records fewer than 750,000 distinct CDR3 sequences, about 14% of them present only once. Sequencing was carried out using blood. These receptors were collected from a woman aged 40 to 55 with Graves' ophthalmopathy.

Ten or more counts support this clonotype. This chain uses TRBV10-3 with TRBJ2-7, with a possible D match to TRBD2 (5 bases). Germline CDR1 and CDR2: ENHRY and SYGVKD. Trimming removed 2 bases from V and 1 base from J, with 6 bases in between. The CDR3 is 13 residues long. Here the CDR3 DNA reads TGTGCCATCAGTGAGAGCGGTTCCTACGAGCAGTACTTC. Translation: CAISESGSYEQYF.

V usage is TRBV5-1 and J usage is TRBJ2-7; TRBD2 might be the D (5 bases). The V gene's germline CDR1 is SGHRS and CDR2 YFSETQ. Deletions cut 3 bases from V and 0 bases from J, with 13 bases between. The CDR3 length is 15 residues. In nucleotides, the CDR3 is TGCGCCAGCAGCTACGCGACAACTAGCTCCTACGAGCAGTACTTC. Translating gives CASSYATTSSYEQYF.

This clonotype was seen at least ten times. V is TRBV6-1 and J is TRBJ1-1; maybe TRBD1 (5 bases). Looked up from germline, CDR1 is MNHNS and CDR2 is SASEGT. This CDR3 is built from 14 residues. The germline V and J ends were trimmed by 5 bases and 1 base, with 11 bases remaining between them. CDR3 sequence (DNA): TGTGCCAGCAGTCCAGGGATTCGGAACACTGAAGCTTTCTTT. Translation: CASSPGIRNTEAFF.

This clonotype was counted many times. CDR3 DNA sequence: TGTGCCAGCACCCAAACGGGACAGGGGGCCGTTCAAGCCAAAAACATTCAGTACTTC. Protein product: CASTQTGQGAVQAKNIQYF. The chain combines TRBV6-1 with TRBJ2-4; 12 positions agree with TRBD1. This CDR3 has 19 amino acids. The V and J ends lost 7 bases and 0 bases, in that order; junction bases with no gene match: 13. The V gene's germline CDR1 is MNHNS and CDR2 SASEGT.

This clonotype was seen many times. The rearrangement uses TRBV10-2 and TRBJ1-5; no reliable D call. Between the trimmed V and J ends, which lost 7 bases and 5 bases, there was a span of 12 bases. The CDR3 spans 13 residues. Germline V gene data show CDR1 as WSHSY and CDR2 as SAAADI. CDR3 sequence: CASMIGGDQPQHF. The CDR3 DNA follows: TGCGCCAGCATGATCGGAGGCGATCAGCCCCAGCATTTT.

There are a few counts of this clonotype. This may come from a read error, since a much larger clone is one base off. The V call is TRBV7-9, the J call TRBJ2-5; no definite D call. CDR1 and CDR2 (germline): SEHNR, FQNEAQ (reference sequence). CDR3 length: 14 residues. The CDR3 loop is CASSPPGRQETQNF. CDR3 DNA sequence: TGTGCCAGCAGCCCTCCCGGCAGGCAAGAGACCCAGAACTTC. The entire variable domain, with the rest obtained from reference TRBV7-9 and TRBJ2-5, is as follows: DTGVSQNPRHKITKRGQNVTFRCDPISEHNRLYWYRQTLGQGPEFLTYFQNEAQLEKSRLLSDRFSAERPKGSFSTLEIQRTEQGDSAMYLCASSPPGRQETQNFGPGTRLLVL.

This clonotype has ten or more counts. This chain joins TRBV19 and TRBJ1-2; 8 bases fit TRBD1. The germline gives CDR1 LNHDA, CDR2 SQIVND (reference sequence). V lost 1 base, J lost 4 bases, and 8 bases stayed unmatched. The CDR3 is 16 residues long. The CDR3, as DNA: TGTGCCAGTAGTATAGCCGGACAGGGCTACGGCTATGGCTACACCTTC. Encoded protein: CASSIAGQGYGYGYTF. Using reference TRBV19 and TRBJ1-2 for the parts outside the CDR3, the full variable domain is DGGITQSPKYLFRKEGQNVTLSCEQNLNHDAMYWYRQDPGQGLRLIYYSQIVNDFQKGDIAEGYSVSREKKESFPLTVTSAQKNPTAFYLCASSIAGQGYGYGYTFGSGTRLTVV.

The chain combines TRBV11-2 with TRBJ2-5, with TRBD1 matching over 8 bases. The CDR3 runs 16 residues. The germline V gene encodes CDR1 SGHAT and CDR2 FQNNGV. V lost 5 bases and J lost 2; bases outside the gene matches: 10. DNA of the CDR3: TGTGCCAGCAGCGCGACGACAGGGGCCGCACAAGAGACCCAGTACTTC. The encoded protein is CASSATTGAAQETQYF.

This clonotype has at least ten counts. This chain connects TRBV19 to TRBJ2-7; 13 bases fit TRBD2. Germline V lookup: CDR1 LNHDA, CDR2 SQIVND (reference sequence). There are 14 residues in the CDR3. The V gene end was trimmed by 6 bases and the J gene end by 2 bases; junction bases not matched to a gene: 1. The CDR3 nucleotides read TGTGCCAGTAGCGGGACTAGCGGGGCCTACGAGCAGTACTTC. Protein sequence: CASSGTSGAYEQYF.

This clonotype was observed a few times. This chain connects TRBV7-9 to TRBJ2-2; D tentatively reads TRBD1 or TRBD2 (5 bases each). CDR1 SEHNR and CDR2 FQNEAQ come from the germline V gene (reference sequence). This CDR3 is 15 amino acids long. Between the trimmed V and J ends, which lost 3 bases and 5 bases, there was a span of 13 bases. The CDR3 DNA reads TGTGCCAGCAGCTTCGGGACGTCAAGGACCGGGGAGCTGTTTTTT. Encoded protein: CASSFGTSRTGELFF.